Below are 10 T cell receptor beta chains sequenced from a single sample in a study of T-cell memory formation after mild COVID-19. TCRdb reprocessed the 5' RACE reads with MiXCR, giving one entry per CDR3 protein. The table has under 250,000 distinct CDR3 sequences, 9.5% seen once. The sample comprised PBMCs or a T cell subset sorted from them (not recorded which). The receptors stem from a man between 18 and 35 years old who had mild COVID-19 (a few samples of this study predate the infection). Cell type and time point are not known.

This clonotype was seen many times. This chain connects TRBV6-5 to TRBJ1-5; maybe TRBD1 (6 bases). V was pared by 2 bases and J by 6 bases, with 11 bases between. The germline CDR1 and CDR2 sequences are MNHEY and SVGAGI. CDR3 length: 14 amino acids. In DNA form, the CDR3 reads TGTGCCAGCAGTTACGAACAGGGATTTCAGCCCCAGCATTTT. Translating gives CASSYEQGFQPQHF.

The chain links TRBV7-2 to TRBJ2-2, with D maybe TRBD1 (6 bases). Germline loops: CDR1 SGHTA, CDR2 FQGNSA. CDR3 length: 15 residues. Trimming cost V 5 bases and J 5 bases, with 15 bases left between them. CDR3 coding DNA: TGTGCCAGCAGCCAGGGACACTTTAGGACCGGGGAGCTGTTTTTT. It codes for CASSQGHFRTGELFF.

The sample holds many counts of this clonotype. Written as DNA, the CDR3 is TGCAGCGTTGGACCCGGACAGGGAGCTAACTATGGCTACACCTTC. Protein product: CSVGPGQGANYGYTF. The V gene is TRBV29-1, the J gene TRBJ1-2; 8 nucleotides align to TRBD1. V dropped 4 bases and J dropped 0; count of bases not matched to a gene: 7. This CDR3 is 15 amino acids long. Per the germline V gene, CDR1 is SQVTM and CDR2 is ANQGSEA.

The CDR3 sequence is CSAQLGGVRKTQYF. DNA of the CDR3: TGCAGCGCTCAGCTTGGAGGGGTGCGAAAGACCCAGTACTTC. The V gene is TRBV29-1, the J gene TRBJ2-5, with a possible D match to TRBD2 (6 bases). Deletions cut 7 bases from V and 6 bases from J, with 21 bases between. The CDR3 sequence is 14 residues long. Germline lookup yields CDR1 SQVTM and CDR2 ANQGSEA. Together with reference TRBV29-1 and TRBJ2-5, the CDR3 gives the full variable domain: SAVISQKPSRDICQRGTSLTIQCQVDSQVTMMFWYRQQPGQSLTLIATANQGSEATYESGFVIDKFPISRPNLTFSTLTVSNMSPEDSSIYLCSAQLGGVRKTQYFGPGTRLLVL.

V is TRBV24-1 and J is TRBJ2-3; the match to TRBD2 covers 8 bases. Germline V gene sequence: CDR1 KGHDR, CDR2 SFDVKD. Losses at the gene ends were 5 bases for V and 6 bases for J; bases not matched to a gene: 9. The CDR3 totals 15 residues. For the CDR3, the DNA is TGTGCCACCAGTGCCCGCCGCGGCGGGGGGGATACGCAGTATTTT. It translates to CATSARRGGGDTQYF.

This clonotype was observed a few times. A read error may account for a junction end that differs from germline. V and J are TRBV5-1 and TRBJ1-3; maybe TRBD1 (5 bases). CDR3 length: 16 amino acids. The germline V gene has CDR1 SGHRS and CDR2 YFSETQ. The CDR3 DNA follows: TGCGCCAGCAGGTTGGGTATGACAGACTCTGGAAACACCATATATTTT. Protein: CASRLGMTDSGNTIYF.

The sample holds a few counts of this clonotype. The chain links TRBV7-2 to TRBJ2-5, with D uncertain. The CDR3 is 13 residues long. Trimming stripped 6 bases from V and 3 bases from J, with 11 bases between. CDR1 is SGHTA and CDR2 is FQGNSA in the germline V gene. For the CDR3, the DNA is TGTGCCAGCAGACGCTTAGCCGAAGAGACCCAGTACTTC. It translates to CASRRLAEETQYF.

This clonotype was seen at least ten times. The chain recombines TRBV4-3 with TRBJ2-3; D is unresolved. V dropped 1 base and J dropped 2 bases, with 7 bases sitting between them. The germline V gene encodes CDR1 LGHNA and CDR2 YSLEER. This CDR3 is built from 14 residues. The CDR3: CASSQAENTDTQYF. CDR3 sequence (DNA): TGCGCCAGCAGCCAAGCGGAAAACACAGATACGCAGTATTTT.

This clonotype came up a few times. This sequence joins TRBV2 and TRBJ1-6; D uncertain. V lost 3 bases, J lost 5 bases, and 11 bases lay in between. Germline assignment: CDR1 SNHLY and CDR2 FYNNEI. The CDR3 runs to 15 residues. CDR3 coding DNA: TGTGCCAGCAGTGAGGGCAGGCTACATAATTCACCCCTCCACTTT. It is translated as CASSEGRLHNSPLHF.

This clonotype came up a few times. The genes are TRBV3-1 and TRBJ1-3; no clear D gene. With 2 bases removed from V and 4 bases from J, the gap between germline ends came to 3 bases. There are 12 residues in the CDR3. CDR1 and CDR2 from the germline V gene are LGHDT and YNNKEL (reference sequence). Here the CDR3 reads CASSQQGNTIYF. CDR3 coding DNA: TGTGCCAGCAGCCAACAGGGAAACACCATATATTTT.